These 30 T cell receptor beta chains came from one sample sequenced in a study of siplizumab effects on memory and regulatory T cells. The method was immunoSEQ multiplex PCR; TCRdb's version includes in-frame clones alone and lacks a portion of them. The profile shows around 100,000 clones, roughly 93% of them singletons. Sample: non-Treg CD4+ T cells sorted from blood. These TCRs come from a human donor in good health.

The J gene is TRBJ2-3, the V gene TRBV9; D is unresolved. The length of the CDR3 is 16 residues. The germline V gene encodes CDR1 SGDLS and CDR2 YYNGEE. V dropped 0 bases and J dropped 1 base, with 12 bases sitting between them. CDR3 sequence (DNA): TGTGCCAGCAGCGTAGGCGGAACCGTAGGCACAGATACGCAGTATTTT. Encoded protein: CASSVGGTVGTDTQYF.

The genes are TRBV7-3 and TRBJ2-1, with D possibly being TRBD2 (6 bases). Germline CDR1 is SGHTA and CDR2 is FQGTGA. V lost 4 bases, J lost 9 bases, and 16 bases lay in between. This CDR3 region has 14 residues. The CDR3 protein is CASSSPGLSSEQFF. CDR3 DNA: TGTGCCAGCAGCTCCCCGGGACTCAGTAGTGAGCAGTTCTTC.

This clone has only one observation. The chain combines TRBV27 with TRBJ2-1; TRBD1 matches 11 bases. Germline assignment: CDR1 MNHEY and CDR2 SMNVEV (reference sequence). The V segment lost 8 bases and the J segment 0 bases; nucleotides outside the gene matches: 0. This CDR3 region has 14 residues. DNA for the CDR3: TGTGCCAGCGGGACAGGGGGCTCCTACAATGAGCAGTTCTTC. Amino acids: CASGTGGSYNEQFF.

This clone was picked up a small number of times. The V call is TRBV7-2, the J call TRBJ1-1, with TRBD1 matching 8 bases. V shed 4 bases, J shed 1 base, and the junction held 8 bases outside the gene matches. The V gene's germline CDR1 is SGHTA and CDR2 FQGNSA. The CDR3 spans 16 residues. The CDR3 loop reads CASSSQAGTGNTEAFF. The CDR3 DNA is TGTGCCAGCAGCTCCCAAGCCGGGACAGGGAACACTGAAGCTTTCTTT.

The V and J genes are TRBV15 and TRBJ1-4; D remains ambiguous. The CDR3 is 16 residues long. Germline CDR1 and CDR2: LNHNV and YYDKDF (reference sequence). Trimming removed 1 base at V and 8 bases at J, with 17 bases between. The CDR3 DNA sequence: TGTGCCACCAGCAGAGTTGCGGAGGGTCTACGGGAAAAACTGTTTTTT. Protein sequence: CATSRVAEGLREKLFF.

The rearrangement joins TRBV30 to TRBJ2-3, with D unclear. Trimming shortened V by 2 bases and J by 9 bases, and 12 bases separated the two germline ends. Germline CDR1 reads GTSNPN; CDR2 reads SVGIG (reference sequence). The length of the CDR3 is 12 residues. The CDR3 is CAWSRAPGTQYF. The DNA of the CDR3 is TGTGCCTGGAGTAGGGCGCCTGGGACGCAGTATTTT.

This clone has only a few counts. The chain is built from TRBV5-4 and TRBJ1-6, with D perhaps TRBD1 (5 bases). This CDR3 spans 14 amino acids. The V end was cut by 4 bases, the J end by 8 bases, with 13 bases between. Germline values: CDR1 SGHNT, CDR2 YYREEE (reference sequence). The CDR3 region is CASSLETEYSPLHF. CDR3 DNA: TGTGCCAGCAGCCTCGAGACAGAATATTCACCCCTCCACTTT.

The chain has TRBV19 and TRBJ2-6; a weak D match, TRBD1 (6 bases). Germline CDR1 LNHDA, CDR2 SQIVND (reference sequence). CDR3 size: 16 residues. Trimming took 8 bases from V and 1 from J, leaving 15 bases between them. CDR3 nucleotides: TGTGCCAGTGGCAGGGGCTTAACATCTGGGGCCAACGTCCTGACTTTC. This gives the protein CASGRGLTSGANVLTF. Filled out from reference TRBV19 and TRBJ2-6, the complete variable domain reads DGGITQSPKYLFRKEGQNVTLSCEQNLNHDAMYWYRQDPGQGLRLIYYSQIVNDFQKGDIAEGYSVSREKKESFPLTVTSAQKNPTAFYLCASGRGLTSGANVLTFGAGSRLTVL.

This clone was detected once. V is TRBV27 and J is TRBJ1-5; D gene unclear. This CDR3 has 18 residues. Looked up from germline, CDR1 is MNHEY and CDR2 is SMNVEV (reference sequence). V was trimmed by 3 bases and J by 2 bases, leaving 20 bases between them. CDR3 sequence (DNA): TGTGCCAGCAGTTTGGTAGGGTATGGCCCTATGGGCAATCAGCCCCAGCATTTT. Translated: CASSLVGYGPMGNQPQHF.

The chain employs TRBV11-1 and TRBJ1-4; D is undetermined. CDR1 and CDR2 (germline): SGHAT, FQDESV (reference sequence). The V end lost 5 bases, the J end lost 2 bases, and 9 bases lay between the germline ends. The CDR3 loop spans 14 amino acids. The chain's CDR3 is CASSPGGTNEKLFF. The CDR3 DNA sequence: TGTGCCAGCAGCCCCGGAGGGACTAATGAAAAACTGTTTTTT.

This chain joins TRBV4-1 and TRBJ2-3; no firm D call. Germline CDR1 is MGHRA and CDR2 is YSYEKL. This CDR3 has 14 residues. V shed 2 bases and J shed 1 base, with 7 bases lying between them. CDR3 nucleotides: TGCGCCAGCAGCCAATTGCAGGGCACAGATACGCAGTATTTT. Protein: CASSQLQGTDTQYF.

The chain employs TRBV7-3 and TRBJ2-5, with TRBD2 matching over 13 bases. Germline trimming cut 4 bases from V and 5 bases from J; bases unmatched to any gene: 7. Germline V gene data show CDR1 as SGHTA and CDR2 as FQGTGA. This CDR3 spans 16 amino acids. The CDR3, as DNA: TGTGCCAGCAGCTCCGGACTAGCGGGAGAGAAGGAGACCCAGTACTTC. Amino acid sequence: CASSSGLAGEKETQYF.

This sequence joins TRBV25-1 and TRBJ2-2, with D perhaps TRBD1 (5 bases). Trimming shortened V by 4 bases and J by 6 bases, and 9 bases separated the two germline ends. CDR1 MGHDK and CDR2 SYGVNS come from the germline V gene. The CDR3 consists of 13 residues. CDR3 amino acids: CASSGDSPGELFF. The CDR3 coding sequence is TGTGCCAGCAGTGGTGACAGCCCCGGGGAGCTGTTTTTT.

The genes are TRBV27 and TRBJ2-5; the D gene is possibly TRBD1 (6 bases). The end of the DNA is better explained by TRBJ2-7, so the J call may be wrong. Germline CDR1 is MNHEY and CDR2 is SMNVEV (reference sequence). The CDR3 is 15 amino acids. CDR3 residues: CASSLHPTGSYEQYF. CDR3 DNA: TGTGCCAGCAGTCTCCACCCGACAGGATCCTACGAGCAGTACTTC.

The rearrangement links TRBV6-1 to TRBJ1-1, with a tentative D call TRBD1 (6 bases). There are 17 residues in the CDR3. V was shortened by 0 bases and J by 4 bases, with 18 bases between the two germline ends. In germline, CDR1 is MNHNS, CDR2 SASEGT. For the CDR3, the DNA is TGTGCCAGCAGTGAAGCGCAGGGGCGGGGGCGAGGCACTGAAGCTTTCTTT. Protein product: CASSEAQGRGRGTEAFF.

This chain links TRBV7-2 with TRBJ2-5; 7 bases agree with TRBD1. The CDR3 has 14 residues. The V gene end was trimmed by 0 bases and the J gene end by 5 bases; junction bases not matched to a gene: 3. CDR1 is SGHTA and CDR2 is FQGNSA in the germline V gene. The CDR3 loop is CASSLARGMETQYF. The CDR3 DNA reads as TGTGCCAGCAGCTTAGCCAGGGGGATGGAGACCCAGTACTTC.

The chain recombines TRBV7-2 with TRBJ2-7; 8 bases are shared with TRBD1. Germline-derived CDR1 and CDR2 are SGHTA and FQGNSA. The CDR3 consists of 14 residues. Trimming removed 6 bases from V and 4 bases from J; junction bases left unmatched: 8. The CDR3 loop is CASRIGQGNYEQYF. For the CDR3, the DNA is TGTGCCAGCAGGATAGGACAGGGCAATTACGAGCAGTACTTC.

The chain carries TRBV18 and TRBJ1-5, with D possibly being TRBD1 (6 bases). The CDR3 covers 15 residues. CDR1 is KGHSH and CDR2 is LQKENI in the germline V gene. V dropped 2 bases and J dropped 3 bases, with 11 bases sitting between them. In DNA form, the CDR3 reads TGTGCCAGCTCACCATATTCAGGGGACAATCAGCCCCAGCATTTT. It encodes CASSPYSGDNQPQHF.

This chain connects TRBV19 to TRBJ2-3; D not resolved. V was trimmed by 4 bases and J by 2 bases, leaving 4 bases between them. Germline CDR1 and CDR2: LNHDA and SQIVND (reference sequence). There are 12 residues in the CDR3. For the CDR3, the DNA is TGTGCCAGTAGTACTGCCACAGATACGCAGTATTTT. Translated, it gives CASSTATDTQYF.

In this sample, this clone turned up once. The gene calls are TRBV10-3 and TRBJ2-5; 8 nucleotides agree with TRBD2. The CDR3 is 12 amino acids. The V gene end was trimmed by 10 bases and the J gene end by 5 bases; junction bases not matched to a gene: 6. Per germline, CDR1 ENHRY and CDR2 SYGVKD. CDR3 DNA: TGTGCCACCCAAGCGGGAGAGGAGACCCAGTACTTC. This codes for CATQAGEETQYF.

V and J are TRBV27 and TRBJ2-1, with 8 bases fitting TRBD2. Germline CDR1 is MNHEY and CDR2 is SMNVEV (reference sequence). Trimming removed 1 base from V and 6 bases from J; junction bases left unmatched: 8. The CDR3 totals 16 residues. The CDR3 region is CASSLWTGGPPNEQFF. DNA of the CDR3: TGTGCCAGCAGTTTATGGACGGGAGGGCCTCCCAATGAGCAGTTCTTC.

The gene calls are TRBV28 and TRBJ1-1; D gene ambiguous. Germline V gene sequence: CDR1 MDHEN, CDR2 SYDVKM. This CDR3 is 13 amino acids long. V was clipped by 2 bases and J by 3 bases, with 7 bases between them. In DNA form, the CDR3 reads TGTGCCAGCAGTTTAAAAGGGTACACTGAAGCTTTCTTT. Translation: CASSLKGYTEAFF.

The rearrangement links TRBV7-2 to TRBJ2-1; TRBD2 is a possible D gene (6 bases). V was cut by 5 bases and J by 8 bases, with 13 bases left in between. Germline V gene sequence: CDR1 SGHTA, CDR2 FQGNSA. CDR3 length: 13 amino acids. The CDR3 protein is CASSTRRDYEQFF. The CDR3 region has the DNA TGTGCCAGCAGCACCCGCCGGGACTATGAGCAGTTCTTC.

The chain carries TRBV2 and TRBJ1-4; D might be TRBD1 (5 bases). The V end was cut by 1 base, the J end by 0 bases, with 6 bases between. Looked up from germline, CDR1 is SNHLY and CDR2 is FYNNEI. The CDR3 runs to 15 residues. CDR3 residues: CASSEGGATNEKLFF. The CDR3 coding sequence is TGTGCCAGCAGTGAAGGGGGGGCAACTAATGAAAAACTGTTTTTT.

The table lists this clone with a count of one. The chain recombines TRBV11-2 with TRBJ1-1; D is possibly TRBD1 (6 bases). Trimming cost V 5 bases and J 4 bases, with 14 bases left between them. The CDR3 loop spans 14 amino acids. CDR1 and CDR2 from the germline V gene are SGHAT and FQNNGV. CDR3: CASSTNREGTEAFF. DNA of the CDR3: TGTGCCAGCAGCACCAACAGGGAGGGCACTGAAGCTTTCTTT.

The rearrangement joins TRBV27 to TRBJ1-5; 7 nucleotides line up with TRBD1. J was trimmed by 2 bases and V by 3 bases; bases with no gene match: 1. CDR3 length equals 14 residues. Germline V CDR1 and CDR2: MNHEY, SMNVEV (reference sequence). CDR3 residues: CASSFDRGNQPQHF. The CDR3 bases are TGTGCCAGCAGTTTTGACAGGGGCAATCAGCCCCAGCATTTT.

The chain joins TRBV28 to TRBJ2-3, with TRBD1 matching over 7 bases. Per germline, CDR1 MDHEN and CDR2 SYDVKM. V was pared by 5 bases and J by 5 bases, with 4 bases of the junction left unmatched. The CDR3 covers 13 residues. The DNA for the CDR3 is TGTGCCAGCAGTCGACAGGGCGTAGATACGCAGTATTTT. Protein product: CASSRQGVDTQYF. The whole variable domain, filled in from reference TRBV28 and TRBJ2-3, reads DVKVTQSSRYLVKRTGEKVFLECVQDMDHENMFWYRQDPGLGLRLIYFSYDVKMKEKGDIPEGYSVSREKKERFSLILESASTNQTSMYLCASSRQGVDTQYFGPGTRLTVL.

J is TRBJ1-6 and V is TRBV4-1; TRBD1 agrees at 7 bases. After removal of 1 base from V and 5 bases from J, the junction contained 5 bases not matched to a gene. This CDR3 has 16 amino acids. CDR1 is MGHRA and CDR2 is YSYEKL in the germline V gene. The CDR3 bases are TGCGCCAGCAGCCAAGGGGTAGACAGGGATAATTCACCCCTCCACTTT. It specifies CASSQGVDRDNSPLHF.

This clone was found once. This chain uses TRBV28 with TRBJ2-5, with 11 bases fitting TRBD2. The CDR3 length is 16 residues. CDR1 and CDR2 (germline): MDHEN, SYDVKM. J gave up 5 bases and V 3 bases, and 8 bases lay outside the gene matches. The CDR3 DNA is TGTGCCAGCAGTTTCGGGACTAGCGGATTAAGCGAGACCCAGTACTTC. It specifies CASSFGTSGLSETQYF.

The V gene is TRBV19, the J gene TRBJ2-1; the D is unclear. The germline V and J ends were trimmed by 6 bases and 3 bases, with 12 bases remaining between them. The CDR3 contains 14 residues. Per germline, CDR1 LNHDA and CDR2 SQIVND (reference sequence). The CDR3: CASRNSDHYNEQFF. CDR3 in DNA: TGTGCCAGTAGAAATTCGGACCACTACAATGAGCAGTTCTTC.